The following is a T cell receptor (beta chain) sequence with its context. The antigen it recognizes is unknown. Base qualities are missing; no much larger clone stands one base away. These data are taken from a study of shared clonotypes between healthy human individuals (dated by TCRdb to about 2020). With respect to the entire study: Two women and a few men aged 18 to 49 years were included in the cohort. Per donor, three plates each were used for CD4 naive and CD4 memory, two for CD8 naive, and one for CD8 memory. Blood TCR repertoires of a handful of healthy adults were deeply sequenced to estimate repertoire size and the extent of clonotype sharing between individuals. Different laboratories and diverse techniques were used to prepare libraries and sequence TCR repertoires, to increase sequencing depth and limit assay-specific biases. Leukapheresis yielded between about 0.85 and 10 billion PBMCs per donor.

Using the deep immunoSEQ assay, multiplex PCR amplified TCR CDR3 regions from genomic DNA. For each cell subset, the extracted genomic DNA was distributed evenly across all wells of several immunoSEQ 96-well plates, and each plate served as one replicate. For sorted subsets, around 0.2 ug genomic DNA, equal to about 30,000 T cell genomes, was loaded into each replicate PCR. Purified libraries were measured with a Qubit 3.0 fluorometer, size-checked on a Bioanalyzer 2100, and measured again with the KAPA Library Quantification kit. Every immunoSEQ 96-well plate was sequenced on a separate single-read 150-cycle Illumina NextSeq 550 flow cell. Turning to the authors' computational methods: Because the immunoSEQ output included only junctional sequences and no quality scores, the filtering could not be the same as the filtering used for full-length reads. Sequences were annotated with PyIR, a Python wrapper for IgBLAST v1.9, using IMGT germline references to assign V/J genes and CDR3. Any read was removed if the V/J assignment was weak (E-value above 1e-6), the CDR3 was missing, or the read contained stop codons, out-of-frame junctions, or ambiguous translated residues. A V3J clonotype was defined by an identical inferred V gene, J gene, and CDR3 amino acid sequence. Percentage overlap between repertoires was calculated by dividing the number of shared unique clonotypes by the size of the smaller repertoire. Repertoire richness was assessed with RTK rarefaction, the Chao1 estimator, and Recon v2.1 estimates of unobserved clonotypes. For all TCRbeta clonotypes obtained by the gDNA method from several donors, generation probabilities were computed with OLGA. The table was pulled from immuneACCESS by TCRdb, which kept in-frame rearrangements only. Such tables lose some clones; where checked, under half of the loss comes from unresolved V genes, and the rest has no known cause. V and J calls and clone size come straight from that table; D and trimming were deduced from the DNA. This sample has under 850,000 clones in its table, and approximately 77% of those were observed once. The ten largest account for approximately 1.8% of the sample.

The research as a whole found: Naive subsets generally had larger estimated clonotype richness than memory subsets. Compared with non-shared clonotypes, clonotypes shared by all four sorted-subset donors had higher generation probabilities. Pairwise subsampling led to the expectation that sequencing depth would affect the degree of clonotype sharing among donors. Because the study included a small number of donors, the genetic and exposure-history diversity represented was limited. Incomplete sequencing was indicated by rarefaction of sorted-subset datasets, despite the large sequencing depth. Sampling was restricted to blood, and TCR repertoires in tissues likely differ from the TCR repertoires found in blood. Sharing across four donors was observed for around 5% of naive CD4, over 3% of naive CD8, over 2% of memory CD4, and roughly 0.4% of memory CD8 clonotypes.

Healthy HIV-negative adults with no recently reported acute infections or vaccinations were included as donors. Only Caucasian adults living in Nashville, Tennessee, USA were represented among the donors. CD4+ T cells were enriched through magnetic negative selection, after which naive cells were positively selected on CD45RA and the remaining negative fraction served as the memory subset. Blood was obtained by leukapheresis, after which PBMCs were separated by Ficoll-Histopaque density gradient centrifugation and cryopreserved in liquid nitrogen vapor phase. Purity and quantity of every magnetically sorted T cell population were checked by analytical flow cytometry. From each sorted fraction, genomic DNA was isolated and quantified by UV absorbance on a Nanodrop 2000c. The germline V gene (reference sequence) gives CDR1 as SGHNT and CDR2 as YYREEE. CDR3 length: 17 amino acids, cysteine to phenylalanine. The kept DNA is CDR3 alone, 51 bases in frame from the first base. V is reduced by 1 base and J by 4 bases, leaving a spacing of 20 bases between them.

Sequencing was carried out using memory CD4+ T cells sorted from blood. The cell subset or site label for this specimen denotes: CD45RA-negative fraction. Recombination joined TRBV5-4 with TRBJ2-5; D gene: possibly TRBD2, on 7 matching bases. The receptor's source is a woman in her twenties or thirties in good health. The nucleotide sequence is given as TGTGCCAGCAGCTTGTTGGGTACAGGGAGGGGACGAGAGACCCAGTACTTC. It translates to CASSLLGTGRGRETQYF.